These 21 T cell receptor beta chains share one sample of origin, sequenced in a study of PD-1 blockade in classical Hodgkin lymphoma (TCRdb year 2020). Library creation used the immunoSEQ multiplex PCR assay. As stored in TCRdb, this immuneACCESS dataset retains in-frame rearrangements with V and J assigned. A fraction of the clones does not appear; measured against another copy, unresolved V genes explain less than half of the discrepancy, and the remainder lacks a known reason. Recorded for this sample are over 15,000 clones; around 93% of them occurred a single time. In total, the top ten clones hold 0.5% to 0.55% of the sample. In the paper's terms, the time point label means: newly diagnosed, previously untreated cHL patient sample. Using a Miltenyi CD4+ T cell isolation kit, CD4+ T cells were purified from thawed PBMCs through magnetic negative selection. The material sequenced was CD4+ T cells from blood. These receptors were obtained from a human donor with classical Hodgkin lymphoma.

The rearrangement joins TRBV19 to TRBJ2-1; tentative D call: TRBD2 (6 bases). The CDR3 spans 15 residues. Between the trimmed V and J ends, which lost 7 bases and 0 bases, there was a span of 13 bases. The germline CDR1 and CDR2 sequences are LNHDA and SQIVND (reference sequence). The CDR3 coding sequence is TGTGCCAGTAAGGCGGGGTATAGCTCCTACAATGAGCAGTTCTTC. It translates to CASKAGYSSYNEQFF.

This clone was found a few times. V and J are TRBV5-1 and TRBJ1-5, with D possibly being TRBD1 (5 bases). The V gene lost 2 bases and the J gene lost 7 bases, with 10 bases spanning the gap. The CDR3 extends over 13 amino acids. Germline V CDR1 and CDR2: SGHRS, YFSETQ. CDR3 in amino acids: CASSLDGDQPQHF. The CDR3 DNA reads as TGCGCCAGCAGCTTAGACGGGGACCAGCCCCAGCATTTT. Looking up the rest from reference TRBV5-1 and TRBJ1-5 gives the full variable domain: KAGVTQTPRYLIKTRGQQVTLSCSPISGHRSVSWYQQTPGQGLQFLFEYFSETQRNKGNFPGRFSGRQFSNSRSEMNVSTLELGDSALYLCASSLDGDQPQHFGDGTRLSIL.

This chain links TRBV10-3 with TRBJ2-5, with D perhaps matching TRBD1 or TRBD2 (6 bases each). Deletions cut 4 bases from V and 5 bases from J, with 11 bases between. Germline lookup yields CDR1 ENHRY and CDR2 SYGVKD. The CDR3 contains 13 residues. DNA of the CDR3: TGTGCCATCAGTGGGGGGGCGGGGGAGACCCAGTACTTC. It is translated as CAISGGAGETQYF.

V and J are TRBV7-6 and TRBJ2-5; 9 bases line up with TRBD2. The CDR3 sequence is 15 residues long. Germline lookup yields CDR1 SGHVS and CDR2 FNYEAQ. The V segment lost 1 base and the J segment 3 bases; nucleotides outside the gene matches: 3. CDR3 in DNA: TGTGCCAGCAGCTTAGATGGCGGGAGGGAAGAGACCCAGTACTTC. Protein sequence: CASSLDGGREETQYF.

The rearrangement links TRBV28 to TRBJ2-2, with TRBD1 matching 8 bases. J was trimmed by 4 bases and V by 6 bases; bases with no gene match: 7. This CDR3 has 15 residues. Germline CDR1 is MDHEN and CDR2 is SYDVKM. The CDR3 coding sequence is TGTGCCAGCAGATTCCTAGACAGGGGCACCGGGGAGCTGTTTTTT. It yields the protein CASRFLDRGTGELFF.

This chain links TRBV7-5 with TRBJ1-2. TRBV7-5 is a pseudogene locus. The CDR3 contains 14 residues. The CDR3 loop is CASSSKAGDYGYTF. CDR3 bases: TGTGCCAGCAGCTCAAAGGCTGGAGACTATGGCTACACCTTC.

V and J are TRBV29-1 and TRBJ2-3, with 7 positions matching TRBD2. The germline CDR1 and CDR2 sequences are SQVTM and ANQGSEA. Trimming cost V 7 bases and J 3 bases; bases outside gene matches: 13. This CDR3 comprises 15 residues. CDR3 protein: CSAILGGGRTDTQYF. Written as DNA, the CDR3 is TGCAGCGCAATCCTGGGGGGGGGAAGAACAGATACGCAGTATTTT.

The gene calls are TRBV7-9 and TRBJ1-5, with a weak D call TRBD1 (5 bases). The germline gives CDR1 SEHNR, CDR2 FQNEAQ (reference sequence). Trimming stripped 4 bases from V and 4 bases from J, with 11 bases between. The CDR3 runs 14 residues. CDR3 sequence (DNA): TGTGCCAGCAGCTCCCACCAGGGTAATCAGCCCCAGCATTTT. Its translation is CASSSHQGNQPQHF.

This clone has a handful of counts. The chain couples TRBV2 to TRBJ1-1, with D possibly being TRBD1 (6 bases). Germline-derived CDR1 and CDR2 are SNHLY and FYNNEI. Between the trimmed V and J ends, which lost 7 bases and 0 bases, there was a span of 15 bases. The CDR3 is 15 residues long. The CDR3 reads CASKSDSLMNTEAFF. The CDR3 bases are TGTGCCAGCAAGTCGGACAGTTTAATGAACACTGAAGCTTTCTTT.

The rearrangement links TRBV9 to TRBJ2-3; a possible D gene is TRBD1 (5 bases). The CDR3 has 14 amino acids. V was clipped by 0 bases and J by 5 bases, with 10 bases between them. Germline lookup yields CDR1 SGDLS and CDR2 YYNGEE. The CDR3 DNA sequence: TGTGCCAGCAGCGTAGAGGGGAACGGAGATACGCAGTATTTT. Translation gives CASSVEGNGDTQYF. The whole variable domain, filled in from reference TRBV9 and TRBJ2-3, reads DSGVTQTPKHLITATGQRVTLRCSPRSGDLSVYWYQQSLDQGLQFLIQYYNGEERAKGNILERFSAQQFPDLHSELNLSSLELGDSALYFCASSVEGNGDTQYFGPGTRLTVL.

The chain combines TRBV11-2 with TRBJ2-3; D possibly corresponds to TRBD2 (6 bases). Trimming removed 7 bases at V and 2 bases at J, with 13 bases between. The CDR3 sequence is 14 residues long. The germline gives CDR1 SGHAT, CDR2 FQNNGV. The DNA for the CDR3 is TGTGCCAGCACCCCGGAGGGCCCCACAGATACGCAGTATTTT. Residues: CASTPEGPTDTQYF.

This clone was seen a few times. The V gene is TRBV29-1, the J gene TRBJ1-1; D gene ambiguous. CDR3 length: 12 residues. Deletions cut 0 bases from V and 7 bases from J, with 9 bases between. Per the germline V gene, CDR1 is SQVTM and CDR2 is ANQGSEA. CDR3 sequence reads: CSVEDMRSEAFF. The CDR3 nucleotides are TGCAGCGTTGAAGATATGAGGAGTGAAGCTTTCTTT.

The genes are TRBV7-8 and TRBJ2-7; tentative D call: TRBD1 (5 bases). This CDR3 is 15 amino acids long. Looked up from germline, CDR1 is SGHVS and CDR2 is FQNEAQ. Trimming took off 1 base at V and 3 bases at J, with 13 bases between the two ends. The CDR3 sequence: CASSLGRQGYYEQYF. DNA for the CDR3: TGTGCCAGCAGCTTAGGGCGGCAGGGTTACTACGAGCAGTACTTC. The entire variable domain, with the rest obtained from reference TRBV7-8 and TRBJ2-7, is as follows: GAGVSQSPRYKVAKRGQDVALRCDPISGHVSLFWYQQALGQGPEFLTYFQNEAQLDKSGLPSDRFFAERPEGSVSTLKIQRTQQEDSAVYLCASSLGRQGYYEQYFGPGTRLTVT.

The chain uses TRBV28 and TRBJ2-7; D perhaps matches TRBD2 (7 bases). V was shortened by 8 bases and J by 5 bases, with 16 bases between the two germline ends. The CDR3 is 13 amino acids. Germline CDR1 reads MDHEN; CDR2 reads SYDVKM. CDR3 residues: CASRGAGEDEQYF. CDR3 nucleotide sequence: TGTGCCAGCCGGGGGGCAGGGGAGGACGAGCAGTACTTC.

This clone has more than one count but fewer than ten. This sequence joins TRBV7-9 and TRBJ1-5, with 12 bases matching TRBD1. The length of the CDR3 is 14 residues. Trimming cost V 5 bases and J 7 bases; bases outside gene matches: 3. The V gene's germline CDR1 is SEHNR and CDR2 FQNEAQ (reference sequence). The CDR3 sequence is CASSGTGGRQPQHF. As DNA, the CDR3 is TGTGCCAGCAGCGGGACAGGGGGCCGGCAGCCCCAGCATTTT.

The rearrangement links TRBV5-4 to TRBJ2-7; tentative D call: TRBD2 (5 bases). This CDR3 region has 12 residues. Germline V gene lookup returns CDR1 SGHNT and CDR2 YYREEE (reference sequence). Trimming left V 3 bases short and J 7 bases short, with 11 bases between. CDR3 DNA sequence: TGTGCCAGCAGCTCAGGAGGTGGAGAGCAGTACTTC. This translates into CASSSGGGEQYF.

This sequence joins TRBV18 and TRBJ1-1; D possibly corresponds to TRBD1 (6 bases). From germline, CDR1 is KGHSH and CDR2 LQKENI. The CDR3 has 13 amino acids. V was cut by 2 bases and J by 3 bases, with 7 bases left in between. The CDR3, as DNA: TGTGCCAGCTCACCAAGGACAGACACTGAAGCTTTCTTT. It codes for CASSPRTDTEAFF.

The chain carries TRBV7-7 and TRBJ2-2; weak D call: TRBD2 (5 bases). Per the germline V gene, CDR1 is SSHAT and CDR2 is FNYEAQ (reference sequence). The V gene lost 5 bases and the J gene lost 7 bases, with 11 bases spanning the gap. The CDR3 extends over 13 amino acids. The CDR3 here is CASSLGLVGELFF. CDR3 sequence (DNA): TGTGCCAGCAGCCTCGGACTTGTCGGGGAGCTGTTTTTT.

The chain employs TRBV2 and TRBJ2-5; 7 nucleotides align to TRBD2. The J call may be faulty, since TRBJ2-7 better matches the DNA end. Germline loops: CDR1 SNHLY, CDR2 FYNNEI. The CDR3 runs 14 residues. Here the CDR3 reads CASNPSGSPDEQYF. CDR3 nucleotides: TGTGCCAGCAACCCTAGCGGTAGCCCGGACGAGCAGTACTTC.

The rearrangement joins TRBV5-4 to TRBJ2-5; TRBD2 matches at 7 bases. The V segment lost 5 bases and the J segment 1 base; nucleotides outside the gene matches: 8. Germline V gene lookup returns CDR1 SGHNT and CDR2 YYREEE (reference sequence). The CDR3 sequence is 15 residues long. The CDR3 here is CASRDPAGAQETQYF. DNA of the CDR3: TGTGCCAGCAGGGACCCGGCGGGAGCCCAAGAGACCCAGTACTTC.

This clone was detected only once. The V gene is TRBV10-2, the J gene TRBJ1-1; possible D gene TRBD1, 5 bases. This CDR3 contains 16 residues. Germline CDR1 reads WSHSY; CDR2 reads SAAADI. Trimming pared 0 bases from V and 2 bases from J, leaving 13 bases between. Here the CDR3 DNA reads TGCGCCAGCAGTGAGTCGGCAGGGTGGGTAAACACTGAAGCTTTCTTT. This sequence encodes CASSESAGWVNTEAFF.